The text below deals with one T cell receptor (beta chain). Antigen specificity is unknown. Germline V gene data show CDR1 as SGHAT and CDR2 as FQNNGV. After removal of 0 bases from V and 6 bases from J, the junction contained 8 bases not matched to a gene. This CDR3 region has 15 residues. The data stem from a study of shared clonotypes between healthy human individuals. Notes on the study in general: Represented diversity (both genetic and exposure-history) was limited by the small number of donors. Sampling used blood alone; tissue repertoires probably differ.

Every immunoSEQ plate was one replicate of a subset's evenly spread DNA. Some clones are missing from TCRdb's copy, which holds only in-frame ones; the method was immunoSEQ multiplex PCR. The sample consists of approximately 500,000 clones, 60% to 80% of them appearing once. Genomic DNA, for the unsorted samples, came from roughly 94 million PBMCs. The source is a woman aged 40 to 55 in good health. Some clones in this sample may be carry-over from other donors' samples. Source material: PBMCs. V usage is TRBV11-2 and J usage is TRBJ2-7; 7 bases align to TRBD1. CDR3 DNA sequence: TGTGCCAGCAGCTTAGATCCGGGACAGTCTTCCGAGCAGTACTTC. Translating gives CASSLDPGQSSEQYF.